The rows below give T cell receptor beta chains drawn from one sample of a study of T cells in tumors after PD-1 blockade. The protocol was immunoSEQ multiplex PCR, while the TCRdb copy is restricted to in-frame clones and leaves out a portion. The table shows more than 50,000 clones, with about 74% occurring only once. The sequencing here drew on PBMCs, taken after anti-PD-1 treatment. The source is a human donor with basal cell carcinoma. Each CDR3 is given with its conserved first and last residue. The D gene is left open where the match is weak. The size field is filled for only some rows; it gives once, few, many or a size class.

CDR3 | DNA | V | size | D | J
CASSLFGTEAFF | TGTGCCAGCAGCTTGTTCGGCACTGAAGCTTTCTTT | TRBV5-4 | . | . | TRBJ1-1
CASSWDRGRSGETQYF | TGTGCCAGCAGCTGGGACAGGGGGCGCTCGGGAGAGACCCAGTACTTC | TRBV5-4 | . | TRBD1 | TRBJ2-5
CAWNLQGMGEAFF | TGTGCCTGGAACTTACAGGGTATGGGTGAAGCTTTCTTT | TRBV30 | once | . | TRBJ1-1
CATSRDFRDRSGNQPQHF | TGTGCCACCAGCAGAGACTTCCGGGATCGATCAGGCAATCAGCCCCAGCATTTT | TRBV15 | . | . | TRBJ1-5
CASSAGTGGRSPLHF | TGTGCCAGCAGCGCCGGGACAGGGGGACGCTCACCCCTCCACTTT | TRBV9 | few | TRBD1 | TRBJ1-6
CSASGQVDTEAFF | TGCAGTGCTAGTGGACAGGTTGACACTGAAGCTTTCTTT | TRBV20-1 | . | TRBD1 | TRBJ1-1
CASTERVEFTEAFF | TGTGCCAGCACCGAAAGGGTCGAGTTCACTGAAGCTTTCTTT | TRBV11-1 | . | . | TRBJ1-1
CASSFLSNVLTF | TGTGCCAGCAGCTTCTTATCCAACGTCCTGACTTTC | TRBV3-1/TRBV3-2 | few | . | TRBJ2-6
CASSLTGFSYEQYF | TGTGCCAGCAGCTTAACCGGATTCTCCTACGAGCAGTACTTC | TRBV7-8 | . | . | TRBJ2-7
CASRNSYEQYF | TGTGCCAGCAGGAACAGCTACGAGCAGTACTTC | TRBV12-3/TRBV12-4 | . | . | TRBJ2-7
CASGGAFGGELFF | TGTGCCAGCGGGGGGGCGTTCGGCGGGGAGCTGTTTTTT | TRBV7-9 | . | . | TRBJ2-2
CASSSKGIWNEQFF | TGTGCCAGCAGTTCGAAGGGGATTTGGAATGAGCAGTTCTTC | TRBV28 | . | . | TRBJ2-1
CASSEIPGRGNEKLFF | TGCGCCAGCAGCGAGATCCCGGGACGGGGGAATGAAAAACTGTTTTTT | TRBV5-1 | . | . | TRBJ1-4
CASSVPGQGANTGELFF | TGTGCCAGCAGCGTTCCGGGACAGGGGGCGAACACCGGGGAGCTGTTTTTT | TRBV9 | . | TRBD1 | TRBJ2-2
CASSYSMYRGDDEAFF | TGTGCCAGCAGTTACTCGATGTACAGGGGAGACGATGAAGCTTTCTTT | TRBV6-5 | once | TRBD1 | TRBJ1-1
CASSQGGRTQYF | TGTGCCAGCAGCCAAGGGGGTAGGACCCAGTACTTC | TRBV4-2 | few | . | TRBJ2-5
CASSSQGLGNQPQHF | TGTGCCAGCAGTTCACAGGGATTGGGCAATCAGCCCCAGCATTTT | TRBV6-5 | . | . | TRBJ1-5
CASADRAIVTQYF | TGTGCCAGCGCAGACAGGGCGATAGTGACCCAGTACTTC | TRBV6-5 | . | TRBD1 | TRBJ2-5
CASSLSYTEAFF | TGTGCCAGCAGCCTAAGTTACACTGAAGCTTTCTTT | TRBV7-8 | . | . | TRBJ1-1
CAISDGGAAYNEQFF | TGTGCCATCAGTGACGGGGGGGCAGCCTACAATGAGCAGTTCTTC | TRBV10-3 | . | TRBD2 | TRBJ2-1
CASSPRDRFSGYTF | TGTGCCAGCTCACCACGAGACAGGTTTAGTGGCTACACCTTC | TRBV18 | . | . | TRBJ1-2
CAISESAGTGRRRTEAFF | TGTGCCATCAGTGAGTCGGCCGGGACAGGGAGAAGAAGAACTGAAGCTTTCTTT | TRBV10-3 | . | TRBD1 | TRBJ1-1
CASSQSLGADTQYF | TGTGCCAGCAGCCAGTCTCTGGGCGCAGATACGCAGTATTTT | TRBV5-6 | . | . | TRBJ2-3
CASSFPLSRGVTGELFF | TGTGCCAGCAGTTTCCCCCTGAGCAGAGGGGTCACCGGGGAGCTGTTTTTT | TRBV27 | . | . | TRBJ2-2
CASSLVGFSGNTIYF | TGTGCCAGCAGCTTAGTTGGGTTCTCTGGAAACACCATATATTTT | TRBV7-2 | once | . | TRBJ1-3
CASSPTGTGELFF | TGTGCCAGCAGTCCGACAGGGACCGGGGAGCTGTTTTTT | TRBV3-1/TRBV3-2 | . | TRBD1 | TRBJ2-2
CASSKTGSGANVLTF | TGTGCCAGCAGTAAAACAGGCTCTGGGGCCAACGTCCTGACTTTC | TRBV6-5 | . | . | TRBJ2-6
CASISPGQGTAGELFF | TGCGCCAGCATCTCCCCGGGACAGGGAACGGCCGGGGAGCTGTTTTTT | TRBV5-1 | . | TRBD1 | TRBJ2-2
CATSSPQGATGEKLFF | TGTGCCACCAGCAGCCCCCAGGGGGCCACCGGGGAAAAACTGTTTTTT | TRBV15 | . | TRBD1 | TRBJ1-4
CASSKGQGQNQPQHF | TGTGCCAGCAGTAAAGGACAGGGCCAAAATCAGCCCCAGCATTTT | TRBV2 | many | TRBD1 | TRBJ1-5
CASSEGWDGYTF | TGCGCCAGCAGTGAAGGGTGGGATGGCTACACCTTC | TRBV10-2 | . | . | TRBJ1-2
CASRPRRQGAYEQYF | TGTGCCAGCAGACCTCGCCGACAGGGGGCCTACGAGCAGTACTTC | TRBV6-5 | . | TRBD1 | TRBJ2-7
CASRRTGTDTQYF | TGTGCCAGCAGACGGACAGGCACAGATACGCAGTATTTT | TRBV6-5 | . | . | TRBJ2-3
CASSDRGYGYTF | TGTGCCAGCAGTGACAGGGGTTATGGCTACACCTTC | TRBV2 | . | . | TRBJ1-2
CASSLTGGGAEETQYF | TGTGCCAGCAGCTTAACGGGCGGGGGGGCCGAGGAGACCCAGTACTTC | TRBV7-6 | . | TRBD2 | TRBJ2-5
CSVWGGVGNTIYF | TGCAGCGTTTGGGGGGGGGTTGGAAACACCATATATTTT | TRBV29-1 | . | . | TRBJ1-3
CASSFRQGRQPQHF | TGTGCCAGCAGTTTCAGACAGGGCCGCCAGCCCCAGCATTTT | TRBV6-5 | . | TRBD1 | TRBJ1-5
CASSFSSQGAKFF | TGCGCCAGCAGCTTCTCGTCACAGGGGGCGAAGTTCTTC | TRBV5-1 | . | TRBD1 | TRBJ2-1
CASSIGSGVKGTDTQYF | TGTGCCAGTAGTATTGGTAGCGGGGTGAAAGGCACAGATACGCAGTATTTT | TRBV19 | . | TRBD2 | TRBJ2-3
CAIRASGERTDTQYF | TGTGCCATCAGGGCTAGCGGGGAGCGCACAGATACGCAGTATTTT | TRBV10-3 | . | TRBD2 | TRBJ2-3
CASSIERTGDSPLHF | TGTGCCAGTAGTATAGAAAGGACAGGGGATTCACCCCTCCACTTT | TRBV19 | . | TRBD1 | TRBJ1-6
CASSPPVRGGETQYF | TGTGCCAGCAGCCCCCCCGTGCGGGGGGGGGAGACCCAGTACTTC | TRBV7-9 | . | TRBD2 | TRBJ2-5
CASSLSTSGGETQYF | TGCGCCAGCAGCTTGTCAACTAGCGGGGGAGAGACCCAGTACTTC | TRBV5-1 | . | TRBD2 | TRBJ2-5
CASSVFSGGADTQYF | TGTGCCAGCAGTGTTTTTAGCGGGGGGGCAGATACGCAGTATTTT | TRBV6-4 | . | TRBD2 | TRBJ2-3
CASSLEGDRGYTF | TGCGCCAGCAGCTTGGAGGGGGACCGTGGCTACACCTTC | TRBV5-1 | . | . | TRBJ1-2
CASSYSGSAADTQYF | TGTGCCAGCAGCTACTCGGGTAGCGCAGCAGATACGCAGTATTTT | TRBV7-6 | . | . | TRBJ2-3
CASSSGTSNSPLHF | TGCGCCAGCAGCTCCGGGACCTCTAATTCACCCCTCCACTTT | TRBV5-1 | . | . | TRBJ1-6